These T cell receptor beta chains were read from a single sample in a study of T-cell reconstitution after alpha-beta-depleted transplantation in children. MiXCR was run by TCRdb on the PCR reads, yielding one entry per CDR3 protein. The sample gives under 350,000 distinct CDR3 sequences, almost 10% of which show up once; around 10% is in the top ten. The material sequenced was PBMCs from the stem cell graft donor, taken from the stem cell graft. These receptor sequences come from a human donor who donated a stem cell graft to a child with SCID. Both conserved end residues are part of each CDR3. The D gene is left open where the match is weak. Clone size is stated in some rows and not others, as once, few, many or a class when expanded.

>NA|TRBD1|TRBV10-3|TRBJ2-2
CATAGTGGYQNTGELFF
TGTGCCACCGCCGGGACAGGGGGGTACCAAAACACCGGGGAGCTGTTTTTT
>few|TRBD1|TRBV12-3/TRBV12-4|TRBJ2-5
CASSLGQGKQETQYF
TGTGCCAGCAGTTTGGGACAGGGAAAGCAAGAGACCCAGTACTTC
>few|NA|TRBV5-1|TRBJ2-5
CASSTPGTFETQYF
TGCGCCAGCAGCACCCCTGGGACTTTTGAGACCCAGTACTTC
>few|TRBD1|TRBV20-1|TRBJ2-7
CSATAGGSSYEQYF
TGCAGTGCGACCGCAGGGGGCAGCTCCTACGAGCAGTACTTC
>few|NA|TRBV5-1|TRBJ2-5
CASSSDPVETQYF
TGCGCCAGCAGCAGTGACCCCGTAGAGACCCAGTACTTC
>NA|TRBD1|TRBV10-3|TRBJ1-2
CAISLDRASGYTF
TGTGCCATCAGTCTGGACAGGGCTAGTGGCTACACCTTC
>NA|NA|TRBV9|TRBJ1-3
CASSVGSHGPSGNTIYF
TGTGCCAGCAGCGTAGGATCCCACGGTCCCTCTGGAAACACCATATATTTT
>NA|NA|TRBV5-1|TRBJ2-3
CASSLQGLTYTDTQYF
TGCGCCAGCAGCTTACAGGGCCTTACTTACACAGATACGCAGTATTTT
>few|TRBD1|TRBV7-6|TRBJ2-5
CASSEDRVGVTQYF
TGTGCCAGCAGCGAGGACAGGGTCGGGGTGACCCAGTACTTC
>NA|NA|TRBV29-1|TRBJ2-2
CSVDRGTAGELFF
TGCAGCGTTGATAGGGGGACCGCCGGGGAGCTGTTTTTT
>NA|NA|TRBV20-1|TRBJ2-3
CSALFPPDTQYF
TGCAGTGCCCTCTTCCCCCCAGATACGCAGTATTTT
>many|NA|TRBV27|TRBJ2-7
CASSFGRSSYEQYF
TGTGCCAGCAGTTTTGGCCGGAGCTCCTACGAGCAGTACTTC
>many|TRBD1|TRBV27|TRBJ2-1
CASSQRWTGFNEQFF
TGTGCCAGCAGTCAAAGGTGGACAGGGTTCAATGAGCAGTTCTTC
>few|TRBD2|TRBV12-3/TRBV12-4|TRBJ2-2
CASSLGGGSNTGELFF
TGTGCCAGCAGTCTGGGCGGGGGGTCGAACACCGGGGAGCTGTTTTTT
>few|TRBD2|TRBV6-1|TRBJ2-3
CASSPGTSSGTQYF
TGTGCCAGCAGTCCCGGGACTAGCTCGGGTACGCAGTATTTT
>few|TRBD2|TRBV12-5|TRBJ2-1
CASGLVSGGSSYNEQFF
TGTGCTAGTGGTTTGGTTAGCGGGGGGAGCTCCTACAATGAGCAGTTCTTC
>few|TRBD1|TRBV7-9|TRBJ2-7
CASSEQGASYEQYF
TGTGCCAGCAGCGAGCAGGGGGCGTCCTACGAGCAGTACTTC
>few|TRBD1|TRBV19|TRBJ1-5
CASSRPTGQGGQPQHF
TGTGCCAGTAGCCGCCCGACAGGGCAGGGCGGGCAGCCCCAGCATTTT
>NA|NA|TRBV27|TRBJ2-2
CASTGASTGELFF
TGTGCCAGCACAGGGGCGTCCACCGGGGAGCTGTTTTTT
>NA|TRBD2|TRBV12-3/TRBV12-4|TRBJ2-1
CASSQGLAGASRNEQFF
TGTGCCAGCAGTCAGGGACTAGCGGGGGCCTCCCGCAATGAGCAGTTCTTC
>NA|NA|TRBV15|TRBJ2-2
CATSIAGTDTGKLFF
TGTGCCACCAGCATAGCGGGGACAGACACCGGGAAGCTGTTTTTT
>NA|NA|TRBV12-3/TRBV12-4|TRBJ1-1
CASSLKRGNTEAFF
TGTGCCAGCAGTTTAAAGCGGGGGAACACTGAAGCTTTCTTT
>many|NA|TRBV12-3/TRBV12-4|TRBJ2-3
CASSFGRDGADTQYF
TGTGCCAGCAGTTTTGGCAGGGACGGGGCAGATACGCAGTATTTT
>few|TRBD1|TRBV11-3|TRBJ1-1
CASSPGGQGKNTEAFF
TGTGCCAGCAGCCCGGGGGGACAGGGCAAGAACACTGAAGCTTTCTTT
>many|TRBD2|TRBV7-9|TRBJ2-2
CASRSGGNTGELFF
TGTGCCAGCAGATCGGGGGGGAACACCGGGGAGCTGTTTTTT
>many|NA|TRBV29-1|TRBJ2-5
CSAGGEETQYF
TGCAGCGCCGGTGGGGAAGAGACCCAGTACTTC
>few|NA|TRBV2|TRBJ1-1
CASRITEAFF
TGTGCCAGCAGGATCACTGAAGCTTTCTTT
>many|NA|TRBV7-9|TRBJ2-3
CASSLGREADTQYF
TGTGCCAGCAGCTTAGGGAGGGAGGCAGATACGCAGTATTTT
>NA|NA|TRBV3-1|TRBJ2-7
CASSRMYEQYF
TGTGCCAGCAGCCGGATGTACGAGCAGTACTTC
>few|NA|TRBV5-1|TRBJ1-1
CASSLYEDEAFF
TGCGCCAGCAGCTTATATGAAGATGAAGCTTTCTTT
>few|TRBD1|TRBV12-3/TRBV12-4|TRBJ2-7
CASSPRQGILLYEQYF
TGTGCCAGCAGTCCCAGACAGGGGATCCTTCTGTACGAGCAGTACTTC
>many|TRBD1|TRBV10-2|TRBJ2-2
CASRAGQGPNTGELFF
TGCGCCAGCAGGGCCGGACAGGGACCGAACACCGGGGAGCTGTTTTTT
>NA|NA|TRBV7-3|TRBJ2-1
CASSPQKNPYNEQFF
TGTGCCAGCAGCCCCCAGAAAAACCCCTACAATGAGCAGTTCTTC
>many|TRBD1|TRBV12-3/TRBV12-4|TRBJ2-3
CASSLTGTGITDTQYF
TGTGCCAGCAGTTTAACCGGGACAGGGATAACAGATACGCAGTATTTT
>few|NA|TRBV5-6|TRBJ2-2
CASRQGQNTGELFF
TGTGCCAGCAGGCAGGGACAGAACACCGGGGAGCTGTTTTTT
>few|NA|TRBV6-1|TRBJ1-3
CATHQALSGNTIYF
TGTGCCACACACCAGGCCCTCTCTGGAAACACCATATATTTT
>NA|NA|TRBV7-3|TRBJ2-1
CASSSAGTELNEQFF
TGTGCCAGCAGCTCGGCCGGGACGGAGCTCAATGAGCAGTTCTTC
>few|TRBD1|TRBV20-1|TRBJ2-7
CSVSNRGREQYF
TGCAGTGTTTCAAACAGGGGGCGCGAGCAGTACTTC
>few|NA|TRBV5-6|TRBJ1-5
CASSRGEGAQPQHF
TGTGCCAGCAGCCGAGGCGAGGGCGCTCAGCCCCAGCATTTT